A single sample gave rise to the 27 T cell receptor beta chains below, sequenced in a study of control samples from healthy donors and cancer patients. Using immunoSEQ multiplex PCR, the repertoire was profiled, and TCRdb retains in-frame clones only, with some absent. Among about 140,000 clones listed, approximately 94% were seen once. The sample was blood. The receptors stem from a man aged 40-50 years in good health.

The V call is TRBV5-6, the J call TRBJ2-5, with a tentative D call TRBD1 (6 bases). With 7 bases removed from V and 5 bases from J, the gap between germline ends came to 9 bases. CDR1 is SGHDT and CDR2 is YYEEEE in the germline V gene. CDR3 size: 11 residues. For the CDR3, the DNA is TGTGCCAGCCACAGGGCCGAGACCCAGTACTTC. This encodes CASHRAETQYF. Supplemented by reference TRBV5-6 and TRBJ2-5, the full variable domain reads DAGVTQSPTHLIKTRGQQVTLRCSPKSGHDTVSWYQQALGQGPQFIFQYYEEEERQRGNFPDRFSGHQFPNYSSELNVNALLLGDSALYLCASHRAETQYFGPGTRLLVL.

This rearrangement joins TRBV7-2 to TRBJ2-7; 14 nucleotides agree with TRBD2. The trim removed 4 bases at V and 2 bases at J, leaving 13 bases unmatched. The CDR3 consists of 19 residues. Germline CDR1 reads SGHTA; CDR2 reads FQGNSA. The CDR3 sequence: CASSSPGGTSGGPTYEQYF. In nucleotides, the CDR3 is TGTGCCAGCAGCTCGCCTGGGGGGACTAGCGGGGGCCCTACCTACGAGCAGTACTTC.

The J gene is TRBJ2-7, the V gene TRBV2; TRBD1 matches 8 bases. The CDR3 sequence is 15 residues long. V shed 5 bases, J shed 5 bases, and the junction held 11 bases outside the gene matches. CDR1 and CDR2 from the germline V gene are SNHLY and FYNNEI. DNA for the CDR3: TGTGCCAGCAGTCCCCGGGACAGGCTGCTCCACGAGCAGTACTTC. Translated, it gives CASSPRDRLLHEQYF.

This chain links TRBV24-1 with TRBJ1-5, with TRBD1 matching over 10 bases. This CDR3 contains 16 residues. The ends lost 4 bases at V and 3 bases at J; junction bases unmatched: 5. CDR1 is KGHDR, CDR2 SFDVKD, per germline. CDR3 amino acids: CATSDSTGGPNQPQHF. CDR3 DNA sequence: TGTGCCACCAGTGACTCGACAGGGGGCCCCAATCAGCCCCAGCATTTT.

The genes are TRBV5-1 and TRBJ1-4; D gene ambiguous. V was pared by 1 base and J by 5 bases, with 12 bases between. The CDR3 consists of 15 residues. CDR1 and CDR2 (germline): SGHRS, YFSETQ. For the CDR3, the DNA is TGCGCCAGCAGCTTGAAGGTGGGGAAGAATGAAAAACTGTTTTTT. Translation gives CASSLKVGKNEKLFF.

The V call is TRBV10-1, the J call TRBJ2-7, with 8 bases lining up with TRBD1. The J segment lost 3 bases and the V segment lost 0 bases, leaving 4 bases of the junction unmatched. The CDR3 loop spans 15 amino acids. From germline, CDR1 is WNHNN and CDR2 SYGVQD (reference sequence). The CDR3 coding sequence is TGCGCCAGCAGTGAGTCGGCAGGGGGCCTCTACGAGCAGTACTTC. Translated, it gives CASSESAGGLYEQYF.

The rearrangement joins TRBV27 to TRBJ2-7; TRBD2 aligns across 13 bases. CDR1 is MNHEY and CDR2 is SMNVEV in the germline V gene (reference sequence). This CDR3 has 19 amino acids. V was pared by 3 bases and J by 4 bases, with 15 bases of the junction left unmatched. The CDR3 reads CASSLTALLAGGPFYEQYF. The DNA of the CDR3 is TGTGCCAGCAGTTTGACCGCCCTACTAGCGGGGGGGCCGTTTTACGAGCAGTACTTC.

The chain links TRBV4-2 to TRBJ2-5; possible D gene TRBD1, 6 bases. The V gene lost 0 bases and the J gene lost 3 bases, with 14 bases spanning the gap. Germline CDR1 reads LGHNA; CDR2 reads YNFKEQ. There are 16 residues in the CDR3. The CDR3 sequence: CASSQEGGEGEETQYF. The CDR3 nucleotides read TGTGCCAGCAGCCAAGAGGGCGGAGAGGGGGAAGAGACCCAGTACTTC.

This chain connects TRBV18 to TRBJ2-7; 8 nucleotides agree with TRBD1. The CDR3 totals 16 residues. Germline assignment: CDR1 KGHSH and CDR2 LQKENI. J gave up 2 bases and V 3 bases, and 9 bases lay outside the gene matches. The CDR3 loop reads CASSPRGQGPPYEQYF. CDR3 in DNA: TGTGCCAGCTCACCTAGAGGACAGGGCCCTCCCTACGAGCAGTACTTC.

The CDR3 DNA reads TGTGCCAGCAGCTTAGCTCAAATGGGAGGGGCAGCCACCTACGAGCAGTACTTC. Protein: CASSLAQMGGAATYEQYF. The chain combines TRBV7-8 with TRBJ2-7; 7 positions match TRBD2. V was pared by 0 bases and J by 2 bases, with 13 bases of the junction left unmatched. This CDR3 is 18 amino acids long. Per the germline V gene, CDR1 is SGHVS and CDR2 is FQNEAQ. Drawing the rest from reference TRBV7-8 and TRBJ2-7, the complete variable domain is GAGVSQSPRYKVAKRGQDVALRCDPISGHVSLFWYQQALGQGPEFLTYFQNEAQLDKSGLPSDRFFAERPEGSVSTLKIQRTQQEDSAVYLCASSLAQMGGAATYEQYFGPGTRLTVT.

The rearrangement links TRBV9 to TRBJ1-3; D gene unclear. Germline loops: CDR1 SGDLS, CDR2 YYNGEE. Trimming pared 7 bases from V and 0 bases from J, leaving 8 bases between. CDR3 length: 13 amino acids. The CDR3 loop reads CASAGVSGNTIYF. CDR3 nucleotide sequence: TGTGCCAGCGCAGGCGTCTCTGGAAACACCATATATTTT.

The rearrangement uses TRBV5-1 and TRBJ2-7; D remains unclear. This CDR3 is 12 amino acids long. V dropped 0 bases and J dropped 3 bases, with 4 bases sitting between them. Germline CDR1 reads SGHRS; CDR2 reads YFSETQ. The CDR3 protein is CASSLVNYEQYF. Here the CDR3 DNA reads TGCGCCAGCAGCTTGGTGAACTACGAGCAGTACTTC.

The rearrangement joins TRBV14 to TRBJ1-2; 10 bases are shared with TRBD1. CDR3 length: 15 amino acids. From germline, CDR1 is SGHDN and CDR2 FVKESK. V shed 1 base and J 4 bases; nucleotides not matched to a gene: 3. For the CDR3, the DNA is TGTGCCAGCAGCCAAGTGGGGACAGGGGTCTATGGCTACACCTTC. Translating it yields CASSQVGTGVYGYTF. The full variable domain, in which reference TRBV14 and TRBJ1-2 provide the parts outside the CDR3, is EAGVTQFPSHSVIEKGQTVTLRCDPISGHDNLYWYRRVMGKEIKFLLHFVKESKQDESGMPNNRFLAERTGGTYSTLKVQPAELEDSGVYFCASSQVGTGVYGYTFGSGTRLTVV.

The rearrangement joins TRBV28 to TRBJ1-1, with a tentative D call TRBD1 (5 bases). Germline CDR1 reads MDHEN; CDR2 reads SYDVKM. The CDR3 spans 15 residues. V was trimmed by 1 base and J by 1 base, leaving 10 bases between them. The chain's CDR3 is CASSLFPGPNTEAFF. CDR3 coding DNA: TGTGCCAGCAGTTTATTCCCGGGACCGAACACTGAAGCTTTCTTT.

This chain uses TRBV11-1 with TRBJ2-7; D call uncertain. Germline V CDR1 and CDR2: SGHAT, FQDESV (reference sequence). The CDR3 consists of 12 residues. V shed 5 bases and J shed 3 bases, with 8 bases lying between them. CDR3 in amino acids: CASSIRIYEQYF. The DNA of the CDR3 is TGTGCCAGCAGCATAAGAATCTACGAGCAGTACTTC.

The chain links TRBV6-5 to TRBJ1-6; D may be TRBD1 (5 bases). V lost 6 bases and J lost 7, with 10 bases in between. This CDR3 has 13 residues. CDR1 MNHEY and CDR2 SVGAGI come from the germline V gene. The CDR3 region is CASRQEGNSPLHF. The CDR3 nucleotides are TGTGCCAGCAGGCAAGAGGGGAATTCACCCCTCCACTTT.

The V call is TRBV19, the J call TRBJ1-4; D unresolved. V lost 2 bases and J lost 1, with 5 bases in between. The V gene's germline CDR1 is LNHDA and CDR2 SQIVND (reference sequence). CDR3 length equals 14 residues. In DNA form, the CDR3 reads TGTGCCAGTAGTATAAGAAGAACTAATGAAAAACTGTTTTTT. It translates to CASSIRRTNEKLFF.

This chain uses TRBV2 with TRBJ2-5; TRBD2 is a possible D gene (6 bases). The ends were cut back, 2 bases at V and 1 base at J, with 8 bases in the middle. CDR1 and CDR2 from the germline V gene are SNHLY and FYNNEI. There are 14 residues in the CDR3. CDR3 DNA: TGTGCCAGCAGTGAAACTAGCTTCCAAGAGACCCAGTACTTC. Residues: CASSETSFQETQYF.

V gene TRBV4-3 combines with J gene TRBJ2-7; 7 positions match TRBD1. The CDR3 totals 15 residues. Germline CDR1 and CDR2: LGHNA and YSLEER. V dropped 0 bases and J dropped 6; count of bases not matched to a gene: 8. The CDR3 DNA follows: TGCGCCAGCAGCCAAGAGCGGCAGGGGGTCTCCGAGCAGTACTTC. As protein: CASSQERQGVSEQYF.

The table lists this clone with a few counts. The genes are TRBV3-1 (or the pseudogene TRBV3-2) and TRBJ2-2; possible D gene TRBD1, 6 bases. The CDR3 covers 17 residues. CDR1 and CDR2 (germline): LGHDT, YNNKEL (reference sequence). V was cut by 1 base and J by 2 bases, with 14 bases left in between. As DNA, the CDR3 is TGTGCCAGCAGCCAAGCGCTGAGACAGGACAACACCGGGGAGCTGTTTTTT. It yields the protein CASSQALRQDNTGELFF.

V is TRBV20-1 and J is TRBJ1-3; no clear D. Germline CDR1 DFQATT, CDR2 SNEGSKA (reference sequence). The CDR3 contains 11 residues. Trimming took 6 bases from V and 0 from J, leaving 3 bases between them. The DNA of the CDR3 is TGCAGTGCAAGCTCTGGAAACACCATATATTTT. Its translation is CSASSGNTIYF.

The chain combines TRBV18 with TRBJ1-1; D possibly corresponds to TRBD1 (6 bases). CDR1 KGHSH and CDR2 LQKENI come from the germline V gene. V was trimmed by 7 bases and J by 2 bases, leaving 23 bases between them. This CDR3 is built from 17 residues. CDR3 amino acids: CASYGGPLRSGNTEAFF. CDR3 sequence (DNA): TGTGCCAGCTACGGGGGGCCCCTTCGGTCGGGAAACACTGAAGCTTTCTTT.

The chain uses TRBV4-1 and TRBJ1-5; D gene unclear. Trimming removed 2 bases at V and 3 bases at J, with 5 bases between. This CDR3 is 13 amino acids long. CDR1 is MGHRA, CDR2 YSYEKL, per germline. The CDR3 nucleotides read TGCGCCAGCAGCCAAAGCGACAATCAGCCCCAGCATTTT. It encodes CASSQSDNQPQHF.

This chain uses TRBV9 with TRBJ2-5; D is tentatively TRBD1 or TRBD2 (5 bases each). CDR1 SGDLS and CDR2 YYNGEE come from the germline V gene. V was trimmed by 6 bases and J by 5 bases, leaving 11 bases between them. This CDR3 comprises 12 residues. The CDR3 loop reads CASNGWGETQYF. In nucleotides, the CDR3 is TGTGCCAGCAACGGGTGGGGGGAGACCCAGTACTTC.

This chain uses TRBV14 with TRBJ2-7, with 10 bases matching TRBD1. CDR1 is SGHDN and CDR2 is FVKESK in the germline V gene. The CDR3 is made up of 14 amino acids. The V and J ends lost 0 bases and 7 bases, in that order; junction bases with no gene match: 3. DNA of the CDR3: TGTGCCAGCAGCCAAGAGGGACAGGGGTGGGAGCAGTACTTC. Its protein product is CASSQEGQGWEQYF. Full variable domain (missing parts from reference TRBV14 and TRBJ2-7): EAGVTQFPSHSVIEKGQTVTLRCDPISGHDNLYWYRRVMGKEIKFLLHFVKESKQDESGMPNNRFLAERTGGTYSTLKVQPAELEDSGVYFCASSQEGQGWEQYFGPGTRLTVT.

The V call is TRBV9, the J call TRBJ1-2, with 8 bases that match TRBD1. CDR3 length equals 13 residues. V lost 4 bases, J lost 8 bases, and 7 bases stayed unmatched. The germline V gene encodes CDR1 SGDLS and CDR2 YYNGEE. CDR3 coding DNA: TGTGCCAGCAGCCCGGGACAGGAAAAGGGCTACACCTTC. Amino acid sequence: CASSPGQEKGYTF.

The V call is TRBV21-1, the J call TRBJ1-2. TRBV21-1 is given as a pseudogene. The CDR3 has 16 residues. DNA for the CDR3: TGTGCCAGCAGCAAAGTAGGAGGGGCGGGAGCGGATGGCTACACCTTC. Protein: CASSKVGGAGADGYTF.